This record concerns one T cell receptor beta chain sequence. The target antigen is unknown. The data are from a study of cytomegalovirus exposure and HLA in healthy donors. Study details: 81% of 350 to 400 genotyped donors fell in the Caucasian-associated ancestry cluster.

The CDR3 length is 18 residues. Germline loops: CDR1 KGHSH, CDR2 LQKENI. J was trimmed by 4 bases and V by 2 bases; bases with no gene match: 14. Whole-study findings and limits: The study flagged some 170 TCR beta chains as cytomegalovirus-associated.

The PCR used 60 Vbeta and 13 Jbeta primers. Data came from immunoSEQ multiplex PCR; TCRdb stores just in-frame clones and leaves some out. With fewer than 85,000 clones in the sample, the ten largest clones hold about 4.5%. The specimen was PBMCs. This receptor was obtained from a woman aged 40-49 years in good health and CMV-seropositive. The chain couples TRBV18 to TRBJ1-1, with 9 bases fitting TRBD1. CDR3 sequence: CASSPVRRTGGSGTEAFF. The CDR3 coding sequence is TGTGCCAGCTCACCAGTCCGCAGAACAGGGGGCTCGGGCACTGAAGCTTTCTTT.